This T cell receptor beta chain was sequenced during a study of neoadjuvant anti-PD-1 for oral cavity cancer. Overall study context: Patients without progression received a fourth nivolumab dose around day 43, then surgical resection on days 50-56.

Patients were newly diagnosed with stage II-IVA oral cavity squamous cell carcinoma without prior systemic or radiation treatment. No culture or expansion preceded analysis of these blood cells. The CDR3 spans 13 residues. V shed 0 bases and J shed 8 bases, with 10 bases lying between them. Germline V gene sequence: CDR1 MNHNY, CDR2 SVGAGI (reference sequence). Method: immunoSEQ multiplex PCR; TCRdb's copy keeps in-frame clones and lacks some. The repertoire holds 15,000 or so clones, with roughly 69% as singletons. The receptor was derived from a person aged 35-80 years with oral cavity squamous cell carcinoma. The V call is TRBV6-6, the J call TRBJ1-1, with D possibly being TRBD1 (5 bases). Sequencing used PBMCs, obtained before nivolumab (anti-PD-1) treatment. CDR3 amino acids: CASSYSTRDEAFF. CDR3 nucleotides: TGTGCCAGCAGTTACTCTACGAGGGACGAAGCTTTCTTT.